This T cell receptor (beta chain) was documented in a study of T cells in Graves' hyperthyroidism and ophthalmopathy. This clonotype was seen many times. Its antigen is undetermined. The source material, RNA transcripts, was used to amplify TCR beta CDR3 regions. The TCR CDR3 was amplified in a first-round RT-PCR using the HTBI primer set. TCRdb used MiXCR to reprocess the multiplex PCR reads, holding one entry per CDR3 protein. This sample carries 300,000 or so distinct CDR3 sequences, 16% of them seen once, and the ten largest clones take roughly a third. Study-level findings and limits: Most thyroid-expanded clonotypes above 0.001 were also found in blood.

CDR1 and CDR2 (germline): MNHEY, SMNVEV (reference sequence). V dropped 7 bases and J dropped 5 bases, with 13 bases sitting between them. The CDR3 totals 13 residues. The chain employs TRBV27 and TRBJ2-3; D gene ambiguous. Sequencing input: blood. The receptor comes from a man younger than 45 with Graves' hyperthyroidism. CDR3 region: CASTQFGQDTQYF. The CDR3 nucleotides read TGTGCCAGCACCCAATTCGGTCAAGATACGCAGTATTTT.